These T cell receptor beta chains were read from a single sample in a study of T cells in Graves' hyperthyroidism and ophthalmopathy. TCRdb used MiXCR to reprocess the multiplex PCR reads, holding one entry per CDR3 protein. This sample yields roughly 130,000 distinct CDR3 sequences, of which around 20% are seen a single time; about 70% belongs to the top ten. Specimen: blood. Receptors were obtained from a woman between 50 and 59 years old with Graves' hyperthyroidism that later progressed to Graves' ophthalmopathy. The CDR3 runs from the conserved cysteine through the conserved F or W. A D gene is named only where the DNA matches it firmly. Only part of the rows carry a size: once, few, many, or a class if the clone is expanded.

-	14	-	TRBJ2-7	TRBV5-4	CASSLKGVGNEQYF	TGTGCCAGCAGCTTGAAGGGAGTTGGAAACGAGCAGTACTTC
-	14	TRBD2	TRBJ2-7	TRBV10-2	CASRHLAGDYEQYF	TGCGCCAGCAGGCATCTAGCGGGAGACTACGAGCAGTACTTC
many	14	-	TRBJ2-7	TRBV30	CAWTGQGVSYEQYF	TGTGCCTGGACCGGCCAGGGAGTCTCCTACGAGCAGTACTTC
many	19	TRBD2	TRBJ2-3	TRBV20-1	CSASGGTSGIFSSTDTQYF	TGCAGTGCTAGTGGGGGGACTAGCGGTATTTTTTCTAGCACAGATACGCAGTATTTT
many	15	TRBD2	TRBJ2-3	TRBV2	CASSGLADSRDTQYF	TGTGCCAGCAGTGGACTAGCGGACTCTCGGGATACGCAGTATTTT
many	14	TRBD2	TRBJ2-1	TRBV20-1	CSARVAGLSDEQFF	TGCAGTGCTAGAGTAGCGGGATTGAGCGATGAGCAGTTCTTC
many	14	TRBD1	TRBJ1-1	TRBV30	CAGDPGQGNTEAFF	TGTGCCGGGGACCCCGGACAGGGTAACACTGAAGCTTTCTTT
many	15	-	TRBJ2-6	TRBV19	CASSNPSRGANVLTF	TGTGCCAGTAGTAACCCTTCCCGTGGGGCCAACGTCCTGACTTTC
-	15	-	TRBJ2-2	TRBV5-1	CASSSLSGNTGELFF	TGCGCCAGCAGCTCCCTTAGCGGGAACACCGGGGAGCTGTTTTTT
few	15	-	TRBJ2-5	TRBV10-3	CAISAGRQGRETQYF	TGTGCCATCAGTGCAGGAAGACAAGGAAGGGAGACCCAGTACTTC
-	15	TRBD1	TRBJ1-5	TRBV15	CATSTKQGAAQPQHF	TGTGCCACCAGCACCAAACAGGGGGCAGCTCAGCCCCAGCATTTT
few	15	-	TRBJ1-2	TRBV6-1	CASSTGRGANYGYTF	TGTGCCAGCAGTACCGGCAGGGGAGCTAACTATGGCTACACCTTC
-	14	-	TRBJ2-1	TRBV2	CASRALSTGYEQFF	TGTGCCAGCAGAGCACTAAGTACAGGGTATGAGCAGTTCTTC
many	13	-	TRBJ2-7	TRBV6-1	CASSRLRGYEQYF	TGTGCCAGCAGTAGATTAAGGGGCTACGAGCAGTACTTC
few	13	-	TRBJ2-1	TRBV24-1	CATGGLIYNEQFF	TGTGCCACCGGGGGGCTCATATACAATGAGCAGTTCTTC
many	16	TRBD2	TRBJ2-1	TRBV5-1	CASSLTAGGPLNEQFF	TGCGCCAGCAGCTTGACGGCGGGAGGGCCATTGAATGAGCAGTTCTTC
many	14	TRBD1	TRBJ1-2	TRBV19	CASSLGQTNYGYTF	TGTGCCAGTAGTCTGGGACAGACTAACTATGGCTACACCTTC
-	12	-	TRBJ2-7	TRBV19	CAGDMNSYEQYF	TGTGCCGGCGACATGAACTCCTACGAGCAGTACTTC
-	18	TRBD2	TRBJ2-5	TRBV3-1	CASSQDRRELAGEKTQYF	TGTGCCAGCAGCCAAGACAGGAGGGAACTAGCGGGAGAAAAGACCCAGTACTTC
few	16	-	TRBJ1-5	TRBV24-1	CATERKASNLNQPQHF	TGTGCCACCGAGCGGAAGGCGTCGAACCTCAATCAGCCCCAGCATTTT
many	15	TRBD1	TRBJ1-4	TRBV6-1	CASSEGDRVWEKLFF	TGTGCCAGCAGTGAGGGGGACAGGGTTTGGGAAAAACTGTTTTTT
-	14	-	TRBJ2-7	TRBV20-1	CSARSEGVGYEQYF	TGCAGTGCTAGATCGGAGGGTGTCGGTTACGAGCAGTACTTC
many	16	-	TRBJ1-1	TRBV6-2/TRBV6-3	CASKAGGPGWGTEAFF	TGTGCCAGCAAAGCCGGCGGTCCGGGTTGGGGCACTGAAGCTTTCTTT
many	14	-	TRBJ2-1	TRBV27	CASSWSGSYNEQFF	TGTGCCAGCAGTTGGAGCGGCTCCTACAATGAGCAGTTCTTC
-	15	TRBD2	TRBJ2-2	TRBV19	CASSILAGGTGELFF	TGTGCCAGTAGTATTCTAGCGGGAGGTACCGGGGAGCTGTTTTTT
many	12	TRBD1	TRBJ1-1	TRBV20-1	CSARGQGPEAFF	TGCAGTGCTAGAGGACAGGGGCCTGAAGCTTTCTTT
many	14	-	TRBJ2-7	TRBV11-2	CASSLVPGQYEQYF	TGTGCCAGCAGCTTAGTCCCCGGGCAGTACGAGCAGTACTTC
many	17	TRBD2	TRBJ2-3	TRBV28	CASSWPSGEGLADTQYF	TGTGCCAGCAGTTGGCCCTCGGGGGAGGGCCTGGCAGATACGCAGTATTTT